The clone carrying this T cell receptor (beta chain) has only a few counts. PBMCs came from less than 11 ml fresh peripheral blood. RNA transcripts were the template for amplifying TCR beta CDR3 regions. The study used the HTBI primer set for a first-round RT-PCR of the TCR CDR3. Via MiXCR, TCRdb re-called the multiplex PCR reads, giving one row per CDR3 protein. Of about 300,000 distinct CDR3 sequences detected, approximately 19% appear once; the ten largest clones hold roughly 39%. The CDR3 spans 17 residues. Germline CDR1 KGHSH, CDR2 LQKENI. With 6 bases clipped from V and 2 bases from J, the junction kept 16 bases outside the gene matches. The data were taken from a study of T cells in Graves' hyperthyroidism and ophthalmopathy.

The sequencing input was blood. The sequence derives from a middle-aged man with Graves' ophthalmopathy. The chain joins TRBV18 to TRBJ2-7; 7 nucleotides agree with TRBD1. CDR3 DNA: TGTGCCAGCTCCCCTGACAGGGACGATCCCCGGCCCTACGAGCAGTACTTC. Protein: CASSPDRDDPRPYEQYF.